What follows are 23 T cell receptor beta chains derived from one specimen sequenced in a study of response to subunit inactivated influenza vaccine. TCRdb re-called the RT-PCR reads with MiXCR, one entry per CDR3 protein. The sample carries about 620,000 distinct CDR3 sequences, approximately 10% recorded once. This sample was also put to use in a study of T cells expressing NK-cell markers. That source adds: 5'RACE template switching with UMIs produced the TCR beta cDNA.

Sequenced here: PBMCs from blood, sampled on the day of vaccination. These receptors were collected from a man in his fifties who received an inactivated influenza vaccine.

CDR3 DNA sequence: TGTGCCAGCAGTTACTTGGGTAGAGCTAACTATGGCTACACCTTC. Protein product: CASSYLGRANYGYTF. The V and J genes are TRBV6-5 and TRBJ1-2, with D unresolved. CDR1 is MNHEY, CDR2 SVGAGI, per germline. Trimming cost V 1 base and J 0 bases, with 9 bases left between them. The CDR3 is 15 residues long.

This clonotype was found a few times. V is TRBV20-1 and J is TRBJ2-1, with a tentative D call TRBD2 (5 bases). With 0 bases removed from V and 4 bases from J, the gap between germline ends came to 13 bases. Germline V gene sequence: CDR1 DFQATT, CDR2 SNEGSKA (reference sequence). The CDR3 runs to 15 residues. CDR3 residues: CSARDGKLVYNEQFF. DNA of the CDR3: TGCAGTGCTAGAGATGGGAAACTAGTTTACAATGAGCAGTTCTTC.

This clonotype was seen only a few times. The chain carries TRBV4-3 and TRBJ2-7; 11 bases align to TRBD1. V lost 4 bases and J lost 3; bases outside the gene matches: 5. The V gene's germline CDR1 is LGHNA and CDR2 YSLEER. The CDR3 consists of 15 residues. The CDR3 loop is CASSLHGTGGYEQYF. In DNA, the CDR3 is TGCGCCAGCAGCCTCCACGGGACAGGGGGCTACGAGCAGTACTTC.

This clonotype was recorded a few times. The rearrangement links TRBV7-2 to TRBJ2-2; 9 nucleotides agree with TRBD1. The CDR3 loop spans 17 amino acids. Trimming cost V 5 bases and J 4 bases; bases outside gene matches: 11. Germline values: CDR1 SGHTA, CDR2 FQGNSA. CDR3 nucleotides: TGTGCCAGCAGCCCCCGTCGGGACAGGGAATTCACCGGGGAGCTGTTTTTT. Encoded protein: CASSPRRDREFTGELFF.

This clonotype was seen a few times. This chain links TRBV20-1 with TRBJ1-5, with D tentatively TRBD1 (6 bases). CDR3 size: 12 residues. The V gene's germline CDR1 is DFQATT and CDR2 SNEGSKA (reference sequence). The V end lost 7 bases, the J end lost 3 bases, and 10 bases lay between the germline ends. The DNA of the CDR3 is TGCAGTGGGGGGGCGAACAATCAGCCCCAGCATTTT. Its translation is CSGGANNQPQHF.

This clonotype came up many times. The chain carries TRBV25-1 and TRBJ2-7; 7 bases match TRBD1. This CDR3 has 16 residues. Trimming removed 3 bases from V and 3 bases from J; junction bases left unmatched: 11. Germline V gene lookup returns CDR1 MGHDK and CDR2 SYGVNS. CDR3 sequence reads: CASSDHSGTDLYEQYF. DNA for the CDR3: TGTGCCAGCAGTGACCACTCCGGGACAGACCTCTACGAGCAGTACTTC.

This clonotype was observed many times. This chain connects TRBV3-1 to TRBJ2-3, with 9 bases fitting TRBD2. Germline CDR1 reads LGHDT; CDR2 reads YNNKEL (reference sequence). This CDR3 has 16 amino acids. V gave up 5 bases and J gave up 4 bases; unmatched junction bases: 10. CDR3 bases: TGTGCCAGCAGCTCGACTAGCGGCGGGTTGGCAGATACGCAGTATTTT. Translation: CASSSTSGGLADTQYF.

The chain links TRBV9 to TRBJ2-5; 12 nucleotides align to TRBD2. Germline V CDR1 and CDR2: SGDLS, YYNGEE. J lost 5 bases, V lost 2 bases, and 10 bases had no gene match. The CDR3 extends over 17 amino acids. The chain's CDR3 is CASSVGTTSGRTETQYF. The CDR3 DNA is TGTGCCAGCAGCGTTGGGACCACTAGCGGGAGGACGGAGACCCAGTACTTC.

This clonotype was observed at least ten times. The rearrangement joins TRBV20-1 to TRBJ2-3, with a possible D match to TRBD1 (5 bases). V was pared by 3 bases and J by 2 bases, with 9 bases between. The CDR3 loop spans 13 amino acids. CDR1 is DFQATT and CDR2 is SNEGSKA in the germline V gene (reference sequence). The CDR3 spells CSARGRYTDTQYF. The CDR3 DNA sequence: TGCAGTGCTAGGGGGCGGTACACAGATACGCAGTATTTT.

V is TRBV5-1 and J is TRBJ2-6; 11 positions agree with TRBD1. Per the germline V gene, CDR1 is SGHRS and CDR2 is YFSETQ. J was trimmed by 3 bases and V by 3 bases; bases with no gene match: 8. The CDR3 is made up of 18 amino acids. CDR3 sequence: CASSSSGQGAYGANVLTF. Here the CDR3 DNA reads TGCGCCAGCAGCTCCTCAGGACAGGGGGCTTATGGGGCCAACGTCCTGACTTTC.

The genes are TRBV10-2 and TRBJ2-7, with D maybe TRBD2 (5 bases). The CDR3 covers 13 residues. Germline V gene sequence: CDR1 WSHSY, CDR2 SAAADI. V lost 7 bases and J 5 bases, leaving 15 bases between the germline ends. DNA of the CDR3: TGCGCCAGCAAGGTCGGGGTACTCGACGAGCAGTACTTC. Translated, it gives CASKVGVLDEQYF.

This clonotype has a count of ten or more. The chain carries TRBV12-3 or TRBV12-4 and TRBJ2-7; no reliable D call. The length of the CDR3 is 11 residues. With 5 bases removed from V and 0 bases from J, the gap between germline ends came to 2 bases. The CDR3, as DNA: TGTGCCAGCAGTACCTCCTACGAGCAGTACTTC. It encodes CASSTSYEQYF.

Only a few counts were recorded for this clonotype. The chain recombines TRBV4-1 with TRBJ2-2; TRBD1 matches 10 bases. Looked up from germline, CDR1 is MGHRA and CDR2 is YSYEKL. This CDR3 region has 18 residues. Germline trimming cut 4 bases from V and 7 bases from J; bases unmatched to any gene: 15. Written as DNA, the CDR3 is TGCGCCAGCAGCCCTTTGCTGAGGACAGGGGGAAATCGCGGGGAGCTGTTTTTT. This encodes CASSPLLRTGGNRGELFF.

This clonotype was observed a handful of times. The CDR3 nucleotides are TGTGCCAGCAGCAACGGACAGGGGGCAACCGGGGAGCTGTTTTTT. This translates into CASSNGQGATGELFF. The chain links TRBV7-2 to TRBJ2-2, with 11 bases fitting TRBD1. The CDR3 is 15 residues long. J lost 5 bases, V lost 5 bases, and 4 bases had no gene match. Germline V gene sequence: CDR1 SGHTA, CDR2 FQGNSA.

Only a few counts were recorded for this clonotype. Mismatch with germline at one junction end may stem from a read error. The CDR3 reads CASSGRIPSF. The CDR3 bases are TGTGCCAGCAGCGGACGAATTCCTTCGTTT. This chain joins TRBV12-3 or TRBV12-4 and TRBJ2-3; D unclear. This CDR3 spans 10 amino acids.

This clonotype has a handful of counts. The chain joins TRBV10-3 to TRBJ2-5, with D possibly TRBD1 on 5 matching bases. The V and J ends lost 4 bases and 2 bases respectively, with 8 bases between them. The CDR3 consists of 13 residues. Per germline, CDR1 ENHRY and CDR2 SYGVKD. The CDR3 protein is CAISVTVQETQYF. The CDR3 DNA reads TGTGCCATCAGTGTGACAGTTCAAGAGACCCAGTACTTC.

The V and J genes are TRBV7-2 and TRBJ1-6, with 7 bases that match TRBD1. After removal of 0 bases from V and 14 bases from J, the junction contained 10 bases not matched to a gene. The CDR3 is 15 residues long. Germline CDR1 reads SGHTA; CDR2 reads FQGNSA. Written as DNA, the CDR3 is TGTGCCAGCAGCTTAGCGGGGGCAGGGGGTACGGCCCTCCACTTT. This codes for CASSLAGAGGTALHF. The complete variable domain, with remaining parts taken from reference TRBV7-2 and TRBJ1-6, reads GAGVSQSPSNKVTEKGKDVELRCDPISGHTALYWYRQSLGQGLEFLIYFQGNSAPDKSGLPSDRFSAERTGGSVSTLTIQRTQQEDSAVYLCASSLAGAGGTALHFGNGTRLTVT.

The rearrangement links TRBV4-3 to TRBJ1-4; D call uncertain. V lost 0 bases and J lost 0, with 8 bases in between. The CDR3 has 16 amino acids. Germline CDR1 is LGHNA and CDR2 is YSLEER. Written as DNA, the CDR3 is TGCGCCAGCAGCCAAGAGTGGCCACCAACTAATGAAAAACTGTTTTTT. It translates to CASSQEWPPTNEKLFF.

The sample holds a few counts of this clonotype. Its ends do not fully match the called genes, so a read error is possible. The CDR3 sequence: CATSGRGRDNSPLHF. In nucleotides, the CDR3 is TGTGCCACCAGTGGTCGGGGAAGGGATAATTCACCCCTCCACTTT. The chain links TRBV6-1 to TRBJ1-6, with D unclear. This CDR3 region has 15 residues. In germline, CDR1 is MNHNS, CDR2 SASEGT.

This chain connects TRBV12-3 or TRBV12-4 to TRBJ2-7, with 8 nucleotides matching TRBD1. V was clipped by 5 bases and J by 2 bases; unmatched bases: 5. The CDR3 spans 14 residues. CDR3 loop: CASSPTGVTYEQYF. DNA of the CDR3: TGTGCCAGCAGTCCGACAGGGGTTACCTACGAGCAGTACTTC.

There are many counts of this clonotype. J is TRBJ2-3 and V is TRBV6-2 or TRBV6-3; 8 nucleotides agree with TRBD2. Unmatched junction bases numbered 8, after V lost 5 bases and J lost 1 base. CDR1 is MNHEY, CDR2 SVGEGT, per germline. The CDR3 sequence is 16 residues long. The CDR3 region has the DNA TGTGCCAGCAGTCCCCCTGGGACTAGTCGCACAGATACGCAGTATTTT. Protein sequence: CASSPPGTSRTDTQYF.

This clonotype was seen a few times. The chain joins TRBV20-1 to TRBJ2-1; 14 bases match TRBD2. Per the germline V gene, CDR1 is DFQATT and CDR2 is SNEGSKA (reference sequence). The J segment lost 8 bases and the V segment lost 6 bases, leaving 6 bases of the junction unmatched. The CDR3 covers 14 residues. The CDR3 DNA reads TGCAGTGCAGCCGGGACTAGCGGGAGCGATGAGCAGTTCTTC. Amino acids: CSAAGTSGSDEQFF.

This clonotype was detected many times. V is TRBV20-1 and J is TRBJ2-5; D unresolved. The CDR3 sequence is 12 residues long. From germline, CDR1 is DFQATT and CDR2 SNEGSKA (reference sequence). V was cut by 2 bases and J by 2 bases, with 6 bases left in between. CDR3 sequence (DNA): TGCAGTGCTAGACCTCCTCAAGAGACCCAGTACTTC. It codes for CSARPPQETQYF.